This TCR beta chain was observed in a study of shared T cell receptors in the human thymus. V was pared by 4 bases and J by 3 bases, with 8 bases between. Germline loops: CDR1 SGHRS, CDR2 YFSETQ. The CDR3 loop spans 13 amino acids. TCRdb keeps only in-frame clones here, not all; method: immunoSEQ multiplex PCR. The profile shows 500,000 to 850,000 clones, approximately 89% of them singletons. This same sample was also part of a study on human thymus T cells. That investigation notes: Those donating were healthy Finnish infants in corrective surgery for congenital heart defects. Resections from corrective heart surgery provided thymus tissue. Thymic and blood repertoires appeared to display a bias in their usage of V and J genes. Related work found strong thymic repertoire overlap between unrelated individuals.

Input material: thymocytes. The clonotype comes from a boy in the first two years of life with a congenital heart defect. The chain links TRBV5-1 to TRBJ2-1, with a weak D call TRBD1 (6 bases). The CDR3 loop reads CASSGGHYNEQFF. In DNA form, the CDR3 reads TGCGCCAGCAGCGGGGGACACTACAATGAGCAGTTCTTC.